This TCR beta chain is from a study of CD8+CD57+ T cells in acquired aplastic anemia. Across the study: Sorted CD4+ and CD8+ cells yielded DNA averaging around 3 ug.

Template material for TCR beta VDJ and CDR3 profiling consisted of genomic DNA. From the reads, TCRdb called clonotypes with MiXCR, one entry per CDR3 protein. The sample comprises approximately 200,000 distinct CDR3 sequences, less than 65% of which are singletons, and approximately 15% rests with the top ten. V was pared by 3 bases and J by 10 bases, with 8 bases between. The CDR3 totals 11 residues. Looked up from germline, CDR1 is SGHRS and CDR2 is YFSETQ. The chain joins TRBV5-1 to TRBJ2-1, with D perhaps assigned TRBD1 or TRBD2 (5 bases each). This receptor was identified in a human donor in good health, serving as a control. Sequences were obtained from sorted CD4+, CD8+, or CD8+CD57+ T cells (not recorded which) from PBMCs. CDR3 nucleotides: TGCGCCAGCAGCTGGGGACGGGAGCAGTTCTTC. Protein: CASSWGREQFF.